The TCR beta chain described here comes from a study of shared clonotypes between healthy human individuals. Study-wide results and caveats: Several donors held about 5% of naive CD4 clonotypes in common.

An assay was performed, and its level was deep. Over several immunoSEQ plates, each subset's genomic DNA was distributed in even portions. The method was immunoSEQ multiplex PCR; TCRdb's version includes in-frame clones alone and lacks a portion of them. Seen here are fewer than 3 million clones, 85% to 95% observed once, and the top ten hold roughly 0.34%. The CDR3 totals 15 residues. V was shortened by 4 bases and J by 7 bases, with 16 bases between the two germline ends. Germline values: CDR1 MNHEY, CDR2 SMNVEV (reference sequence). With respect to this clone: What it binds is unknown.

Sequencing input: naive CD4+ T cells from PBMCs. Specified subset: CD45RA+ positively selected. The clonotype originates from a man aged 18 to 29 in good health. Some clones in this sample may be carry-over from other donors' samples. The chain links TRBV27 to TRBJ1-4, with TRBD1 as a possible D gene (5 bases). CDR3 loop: CASSSVGGVSEKLFF. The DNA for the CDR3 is TGTGCCAGCAGTTCGGTTGGGGGGGTATCTGAAAAACTGTTTTTT.